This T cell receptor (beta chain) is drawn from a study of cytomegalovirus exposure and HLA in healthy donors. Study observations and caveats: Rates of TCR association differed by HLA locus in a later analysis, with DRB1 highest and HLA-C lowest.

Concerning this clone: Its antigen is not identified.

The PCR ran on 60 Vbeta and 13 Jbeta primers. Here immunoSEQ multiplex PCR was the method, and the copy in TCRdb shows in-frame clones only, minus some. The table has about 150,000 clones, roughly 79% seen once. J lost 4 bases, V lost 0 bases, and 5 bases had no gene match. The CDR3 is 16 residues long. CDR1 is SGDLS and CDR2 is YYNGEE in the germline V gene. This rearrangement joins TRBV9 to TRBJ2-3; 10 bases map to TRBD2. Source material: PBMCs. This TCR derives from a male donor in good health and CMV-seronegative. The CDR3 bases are TGTGCCAGCAGCGTAGTGAGCGGGGGGGGATCAGATACGCAGTATTTT. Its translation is CASSVVSGGGSDTQYF.